The 29 T cell receptor beta chains in this list originate from one sample, sequenced in a study of blood T cell repertoires in COVID-19. Sequencing used immunoSEQ multiplex PCR; TCRdb keeps in-frame clones, though not all of them. This table holds approximately 250,000 clones, around 88% found once. Sequenced sample: PBMCs or T cells enriched from blood (not recorded which). Receptors were obtained from a woman aged 40 to 49 with acute COVID-19.

This clone was seen a single time. The chain is built from TRBV12-3 or TRBV12-4 and TRBJ1-1; D gene uncertain. V was pared by 1 base and J by 1 base, with 4 bases between. The CDR3 consists of 13 residues. The CDR3 sequence is CASSLVQNTEAFF. CDR3 nucleotides: TGTGCCAGCAGTTTAGTACAGAACACTGAAGCTTTCTTT.

The CDR3 sequence is CASKLRGTDTGELFF. CDR3 in DNA: TGTGCCAGCAAATTGCGCGGGACTGACACCGGGGAGCTGTTTTTT. The genes are TRBV2 and TRBJ2-2; D is perhaps TRBD2 (6 bases). Germline CDR1 is SNHLY and CDR2 is FYNNEI. V lost 7 bases to trimming and J lost 3 bases, with 15 bases between them. The CDR3 length is 15 residues.

This clone was observed a single time. One end of the junction fails to match germline, which may point to a read error. V and J are TRBV2 and TRBJ2-7; possible D gene TRBD1, 5 bases. The CDR3 runs 14 residues. From germline, CDR1 is SNHLY and CDR2 FYNNEI. CDR3 in amino acids: CASREGAGNYEQYF. DNA for the CDR3: TGTGCCAGCAGAGAAGGGGCAGGAAACTACGAGCAGTACTTC.

The chain uses TRBV19 and TRBJ1-4, with 10 bases aligning to TRBD1. V was pared by 4 bases and J by 2 bases, with 16 bases of the junction left unmatched. The CDR3 spans 20 residues. CDR1 LNHDA and CDR2 SQIVND come from the germline V gene (reference sequence). The CDR3 DNA reads TGTGCCAGTAGTAGTTCCGGGACAGGGGAATCGGGGTCGACTAATGAAAAACTGTTTTTT. It specifies CASSSSGTGESGSTNEKLFF.

The chain carries TRBV7-9 and TRBJ1-2, with TRBD1 matching 8 bases. The CDR3 extends over 16 amino acids. Unmatched junction bases numbered 10, after V lost 1 base and J lost 6 bases. The germline CDR1 and CDR2 sequences are SEHNR and FQNEAQ (reference sequence). This CDR3 reads CASSLEPGRGLHGYTF. CDR3 nucleotide sequence: TGTGCCAGCAGCTTAGAGCCCGGCAGGGGGCTGCATGGCTACACCTTC.

The CDR3 reads CASSLEQGAEQYV. As DNA, the CDR3 is TGTGCCAGCAGCTTAGAACAGGGGGCCGAGCAGTACGTC. The chain employs TRBV7-9 and TRBJ2-7, with 9 positions matching TRBD1. V lost 1 base, J lost 6 bases, and 1 base stayed unmatched. The germline V gene has CDR1 SEHNR and CDR2 FQNEAQ (reference sequence). The CDR3 is made up of 13 amino acids.

The chain uses TRBV7-9 and TRBJ1-1; possibly TRBD1 for D (5 bases). Germline V gene data show CDR1 as SEHNR and CDR2 as FQNEAQ (reference sequence). The germline V and J ends were trimmed by 2 bases and 6 bases, with 16 bases remaining between them. This CDR3 comprises 15 residues. The DNA of the CDR3 is TGTGCCAGCAGCTTAAGTGGGGGGATGGGGGCTGAAGCTTTCTTT. The encoded protein is CASSLSGGMGAEAFF.

The rearrangement links TRBV25-1 to TRBJ1-2; TRBD1 agrees at 10 bases. With V trimmed by 6 bases and J by 6 bases, 7 bases remained unmatched. Germline-derived CDR1 and CDR2 are MGHDK and SYGVNS. The CDR3 consists of 14 residues. CDR3 bases: TGTGCCAGCAGCCGGACAGGGGGGGTGGATGGCTACACCTTC. Translated: CASSRTGGVDGYTF.

This chain joins TRBV12-3 or TRBV12-4 and TRBJ1-2; D gene uncertain. The V end lost 2 bases, the J end lost 4 bases, and 8 bases lay between the germline ends. The length of the CDR3 is 13 residues. The CDR3 protein is CASSLQAGYGYTF. The CDR3 DNA follows: TGTGCCAGCAGTTTACAGGCCGGCTATGGCTACACCTTC.

This clone was counted between two and nine times. The CDR3 DNA reads as TGTGCCAGTAGTATAGGCGCAGGGTCCACTGAAGCTTTCTTT. Translating it yields CASSIGAGSTEAFF. The chain uses TRBV19 and TRBJ1-1; possible D gene TRBD1, 5 bases. The germline V gene has CDR1 LNHDA and CDR2 SQIVND (reference sequence). V shed 1 base and J shed 4 bases, with 10 bases lying between them. The CDR3 covers 14 residues.

Only one count was recorded for this clone. The chain links TRBV5-1 to TRBJ2-1; 9 positions match TRBD2. After removal of 0 bases from V and 4 bases from J, the junction contained 5 bases not matched to a gene. The CDR3 is 16 amino acids. Germline V gene data show CDR1 as SGHRS and CDR2 as YFSETQ. The CDR3 spells CASSLVVAGEYNEQFF. Written as DNA, the CDR3 is TGCGCCAGCAGCTTGGTGGTAGCGGGAGAGTACAATGAGCAGTTCTTC.

V is TRBV5-1 and J is TRBJ1-1; 7 bases are a match to TRBD1. The CDR3 runs to 14 residues. The junction had 3 bases not matched to a gene; V was cut back by 4 bases and J by 0 bases. Germline CDR1 is SGHRS and CDR2 is YFSETQ. The DNA of the CDR3 is TGCGCCAGCAGCCCCGACAGGGTGAACACTGAAGCTTTCTTT. Translating it yields CASSPDRVNTEAFF.

The chain joins TRBV19 to TRBJ1-1, with D hard to call. The CDR3 totals 13 residues. Per germline, CDR1 LNHDA and CDR2 SQIVND (reference sequence). Trimming took off 7 bases at V and 2 bases at J, with 11 bases between the two ends. CDR3 residues: CASTRSGNTEAFF. CDR3 in DNA: TGTGCCAGTACCCGTTCGGGAAACACTGAAGCTTTCTTT.

The chain is built from TRBV30 and TRBJ1-1; D is unresolved. From germline, CDR1 is GTSNPN and CDR2 SVGIG (reference sequence). The ends were cut back, 4 bases at V and 2 bases at J, with 14 bases in the middle. The CDR3 totals 14 residues. This CDR3 reads CAWTARSLNTEAFF. The CDR3 bases are TGTGCCTGGACCGCTCGGAGCCTTAACACTGAAGCTTTCTTT.

The chain couples TRBV28 to TRBJ1-6; TRBD1 agrees at 7 bases. Germline CDR1 is MDHEN and CDR2 is SYDVKM. The CDR3 totals 15 residues. V dropped 3 bases and J dropped 6; count of bases not matched to a gene: 5. The CDR3 is CASSFADRRNSPLHF. CDR3 sequence (DNA): TGTGCCAGCAGTTTCGCGGACAGGCGTAATTCACCCCTCCACTTT.

This chain links TRBV12-3 or TRBV12-4 with TRBJ1-1; D is unresolved. CDR3 length: 12 amino acids. V was clipped by 3 bases and J by 5 bases, with 7 bases between them. The CDR3 region has the DNA TGTGCCAGCAGTTTGCAGGAAACTGAAGCTTTCTTT. This encodes CASSLQETEAFF.

The chain recombines TRBV2 with TRBJ1-2; TRBD1 is a possible D gene (6 bases). This CDR3 is 12 amino acids long. Per the germline V gene, CDR1 is SNHLY and CDR2 is FYNNEI. Trimming removed 3 bases from V and 5 bases from J, with 7 bases in between. CDR3 amino acids: CASSDGQYGYTF. The CDR3 DNA reads TGTGCCAGCAGTGACGGACAGTATGGCTACACCTTC.

The chain links TRBV19 to TRBJ2-7; D is undetermined. Germline values: CDR1 LNHDA, CDR2 SQIVND (reference sequence). V lost 3 bases and J 6 bases, leaving 18 bases between the germline ends. CDR3 length: 15 amino acids. The CDR3 protein is CASSMPRVSLREQYV. CDR3 sequence (DNA): TGTGCCAGTAGTATGCCCCGGGTCAGCCTACGCGAGCAGTACGTC.

The V call is TRBV21-1, the J call TRBJ1-1; the D segment call TRBD1 is taken from the table without a DNA check. TRBV21-1 is assigned pseudogene status. This CDR3 region has 16 residues. The CDR3 is CASSQPRTGGNTEAFF. Here the CDR3 DNA reads TGTGCCAGCAGTCAACCTCGGACAGGGGGGAACACTGAAGCTTTCTTT.

The J gene is TRBJ2-7, the V gene TRBV28; TRBD2 aligns across 11 bases. The V and J ends lost 1 base and 0 bases, in that order; junction bases with no gene match: 5. From germline, CDR1 is MDHEN and CDR2 SYDVKM. The CDR3 has 17 residues. The CDR3 region has the DNA TGTGCCAGCAGTTTATTACTAGCGGGAGATAGCTCCTACGAGCAGTACTTC. It codes for CASSLLLAGDSSYEQYF.

This clone was counted between two and nine times. The chain carries TRBV5-1 and TRBJ2-5; weak D call: TRBD2 (6 bases). Trimming stripped 4 bases from V and 5 bases from J, with 18 bases between. The CDR3 totals 15 residues. The germline gives CDR1 SGHRS, CDR2 YFSETQ. CDR3 loop: CASSQALAAEETQYF. The CDR3 nucleotides are TGCGCCAGCAGCCAGGCCTTAGCGGCGGAGGAGACCCAGTACTTC.

The chain carries TRBV15 and TRBJ2-7; 9 bases are a match to TRBD2. The CDR3 length is 16 residues. V lost 1 base and J lost 3; bases outside the gene matches: 7. Germline V CDR1 and CDR2: LNHNV, YYDKDF (reference sequence). CDR3 sequence (DNA): TGTGCCACCAGCAGAGCCCCTGCTAGCGGGGTCTACGAGCAGTACTTC. Residues: CATSRAPASGVYEQYF. Using reference TRBV15 and TRBJ2-7 for the parts outside the CDR3, the full variable domain is DAMVIQNPRYQVTQFGKPVTLSCSQTLNHNVMYWYQQKSSQAPKLLFHYYDKDFNNEADTPDNFQSRRPNTSFCFLDIRSPGLGDTAMYLCATSRAPASGVYEQYFGPGTRLTVT.

This clone was recorded once. The V gene is TRBV10-2, the J gene TRBJ2-1; 12 bases agree with TRBD1. This CDR3 comprises 17 residues. The V and J ends lost 2 bases and 3 bases, in that order; junction bases with no gene match: 5. The germline V gene encodes CDR1 WSHSY and CDR2 SAAADI. DNA for the CDR3: TGCGCCAGCAGTGAGGGGGGACAGGGGGCAGACTACAATGAGCAGTTCTTC. It codes for CASSEGGQGADYNEQFF.

The genes are TRBV18 and TRBJ1-4; D is undetermined. Germline CDR1 and CDR2: KGHSH and LQKENI. The CDR3 extends over 15 amino acids. V was cut by 4 bases and J by 7 bases, with 16 bases left in between. CDR3 residues: CASSLQQASSEKLFF. In DNA form, the CDR3 reads TGTGCCAGCTCACTTCAGCAGGCGTCGAGTGAAAAACTGTTTTTT.

The rearrangement joins TRBV2 to TRBJ1-1; TRBD1 might be the D (5 bases). CDR1 and CDR2 from the germline V gene are SNHLY and FYNNEI. With 7 bases removed from V and 4 bases from J, the gap between germline ends came to 10 bases. This CDR3 spans 12 amino acids. In nucleotides, the CDR3 is TGTGCCAGCATCCCCGGGGGCACTGAAGCTTTCTTT. Translated, it gives CASIPGGTEAFF.

V is TRBV3-1 (or the pseudogene TRBV3-2) and J is TRBJ1-5; TRBD1 is a possible D gene (5 bases). Per germline, CDR1 LGHDT and CDR2 YNNKEL (reference sequence). This CDR3 contains 15 residues. V dropped 4 bases and J dropped 3 bases, with 13 bases sitting between them. This CDR3 reads CASSPTGGVNQPQHF. The CDR3 DNA reads TGTGCCAGCAGCCCGACGGGAGGGGTCAATCAGCCCCAGCATTTT.

The chain employs TRBV3-1 (or the pseudogene TRBV3-2) and TRBJ1-2; D uncertain. The CDR3 totals 16 residues. V dropped 0 bases and J dropped 0 bases, with 11 bases sitting between them. Germline-derived CDR1 and CDR2 are LGHDT and YNNKEL (reference sequence). Written as DNA, the CDR3 is TGTGCCAGCAGCCAAGATATAGGCGGCGCTAACTATGGCTACACCTTC. The encoded protein is CASSQDIGGANYGYTF.

The V gene is TRBV11-2, the J gene TRBJ2-1; D might be TRBD1 (7 bases). The V gene's germline CDR1 is SGHAT and CDR2 FQNNGV. The V and J ends lost 4 bases and 3 bases respectively, with 10 bases between them. The CDR3 covers 14 residues. CDR3 coding DNA: TGTGCCAGCAGCTGGGGGGACAGCTACAATGAGCAGTTCTTC. Translated, it gives CASSWGDSYNEQFF.

The rearrangement links TRBV9 to TRBJ2-3; 9 bases align to TRBD2. Germline V CDR1 and CDR2: SGDLS, YYNGEE. The junction had 8 bases not matched to a gene; V was cut back by 0 bases and J by 0 bases. This CDR3 is 18 amino acids long. CDR3 in amino acids: CASSVGLAAPLSTDTQYF. The DNA of the CDR3 is TGTGCCAGCAGCGTAGGACTAGCGGCCCCCCTTAGCACAGATACGCAGTATTTT. Complete variable domain (other parts from reference TRBV9 and TRBJ2-3): DSGVTQTPKHLITATGQRVTLRCSPRSGDLSVYWYQQSLDQGLQFLIQYYNGEERAKGNILERFSAQQFPDLHSELNLSSLELGDSALYFCASSVGLAAPLSTDTQYFGPGTRLTVL.